This T cell receptor beta chain was sequenced for a study of HIV-infected children after antiretroviral therapy interruption. Unique molecular identifiers were included in an RNA-based 3' RACE TCR library. TCRdb re-called the 3' RACE reads with MiXCR, one entry per CDR3 protein. The data show 30,000 to 40,000 distinct CDR3 sequences, approximately 7% seen once. A few counts support this clonotype. Its antigen is unknown. Treatment in this sample: PENTA 11 planned treatment interruption arm or continuous ART arm. Germline V gene data show CDR1 as SGHVS and CDR2 as FQNEAQ. J lost 1 base, V lost 7 bases, and 21 bases had no gene match. The CDR3 contains 20 residues. Findings and limits, study-wide: After treatment interruption started, naive CD4+ CDR3 overlap across time points dropped.

The receptor comes from a pool of human donors with HIV. The V gene is TRBV7-8, the J gene TRBJ2-7, with 11 positions matching TRBD2. The sequences come from CD45RA+ CD4+ T cells from PBMCs, pooled from several time points, collected from a donor given antiretroviral therapy, either interrupted or continuous. Subset noted: naive CD4+ CD45RA+ CD45RO- T cells. CDR3: CASNWGLGLADTRWSYEQYF. The CDR3, as DNA: TGTGCCAGCAACTGGGGGCTGGGACTAGCGGACACCCGGTGGTCCTACGAGCAGTACTTC.